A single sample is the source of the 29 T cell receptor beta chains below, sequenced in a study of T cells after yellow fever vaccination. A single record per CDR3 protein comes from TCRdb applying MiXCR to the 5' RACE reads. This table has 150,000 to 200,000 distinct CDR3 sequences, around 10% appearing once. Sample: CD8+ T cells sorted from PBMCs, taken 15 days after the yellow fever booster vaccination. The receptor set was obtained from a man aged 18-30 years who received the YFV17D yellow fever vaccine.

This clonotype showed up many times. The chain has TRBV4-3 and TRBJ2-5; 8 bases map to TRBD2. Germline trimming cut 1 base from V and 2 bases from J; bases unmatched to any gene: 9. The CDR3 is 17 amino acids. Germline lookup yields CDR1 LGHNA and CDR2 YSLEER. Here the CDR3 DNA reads TGCGCCAGCAGCCAAGGCGTGGGGGGCGGGGGGCAAGAGACCCAGTACTTC. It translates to CASSQGVGGGGQETQYF.

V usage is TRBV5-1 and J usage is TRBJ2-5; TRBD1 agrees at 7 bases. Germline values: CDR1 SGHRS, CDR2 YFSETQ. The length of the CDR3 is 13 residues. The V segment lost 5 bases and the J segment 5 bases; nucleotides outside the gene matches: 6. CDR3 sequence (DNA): TGCGCCAGCAGTGGGACAGTCGGCGAGACCCAGTACTTC. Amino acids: CASSGTVGETQYF.

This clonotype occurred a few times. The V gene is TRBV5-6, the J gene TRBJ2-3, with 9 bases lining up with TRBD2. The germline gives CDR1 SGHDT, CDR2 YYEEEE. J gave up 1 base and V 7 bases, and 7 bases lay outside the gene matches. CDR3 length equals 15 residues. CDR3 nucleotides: TGTGCCAGCGCCCGTGGCGGGGGGGGCACAGATACGCAGTATTTT. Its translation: CASARGGGGTDTQYF. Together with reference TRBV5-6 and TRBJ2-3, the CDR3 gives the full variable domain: DAGVTQSPTHLIKTRGQQVTLRCSPKSGHDTVSWYQQALGQGPQFIFQYYEEEERQRGNFPDRFSGHQFPNYSSELNVNALLLGDSALYLCASARGGGGTDTQYFGPGTRLTVL.

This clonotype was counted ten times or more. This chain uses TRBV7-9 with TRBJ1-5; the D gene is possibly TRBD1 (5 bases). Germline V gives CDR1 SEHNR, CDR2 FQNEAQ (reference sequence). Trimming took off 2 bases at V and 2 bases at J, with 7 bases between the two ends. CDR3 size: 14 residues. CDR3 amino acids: CASSLSGRNQPQHF. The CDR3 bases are TGTGCCAGCAGCTTATCAGGGCGCAATCAGCCCCAGCATTTT.

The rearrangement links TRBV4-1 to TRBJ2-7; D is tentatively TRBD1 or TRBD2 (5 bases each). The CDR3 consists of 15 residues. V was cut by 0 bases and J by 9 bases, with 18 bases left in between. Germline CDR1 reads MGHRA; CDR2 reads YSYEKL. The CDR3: CASSQEMGEPRVQYF. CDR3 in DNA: TGCGCCAGCAGCCAAGAAATGGGGGAACCCCGTGTGCAGTACTTC.

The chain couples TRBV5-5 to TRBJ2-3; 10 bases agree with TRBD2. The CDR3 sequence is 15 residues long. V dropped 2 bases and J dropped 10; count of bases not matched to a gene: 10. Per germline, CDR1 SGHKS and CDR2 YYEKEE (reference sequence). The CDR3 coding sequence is TGTGCCAGCAGCTTTAGCGGGGGGCCCGCGTGGGCGCAGTATTTT. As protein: CASSFSGGPAWAQYF.

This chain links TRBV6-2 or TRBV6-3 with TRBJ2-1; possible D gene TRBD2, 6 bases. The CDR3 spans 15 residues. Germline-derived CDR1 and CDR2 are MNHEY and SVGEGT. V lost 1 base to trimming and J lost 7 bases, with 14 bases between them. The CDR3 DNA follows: TGTGCCAGCAGTTACTATCGGGGGTTGGCGAATGAGCAGTTCTTC. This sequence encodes CASSYYRGLANEQFF.

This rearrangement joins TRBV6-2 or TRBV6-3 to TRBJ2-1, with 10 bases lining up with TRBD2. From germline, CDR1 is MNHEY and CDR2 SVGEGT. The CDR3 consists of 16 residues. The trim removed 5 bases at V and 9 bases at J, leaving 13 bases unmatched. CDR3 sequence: CASSTILAGAAGEQFF. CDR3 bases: TGTGCCAGCAGTACGATCCTAGCGGGGGCCGCCGGTGAGCAGTTCTTC.

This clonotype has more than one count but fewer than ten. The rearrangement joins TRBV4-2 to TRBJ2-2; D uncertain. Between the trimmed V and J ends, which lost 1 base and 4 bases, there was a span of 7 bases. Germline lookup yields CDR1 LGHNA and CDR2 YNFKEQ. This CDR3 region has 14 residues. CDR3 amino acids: CASSQGRLTGELFF. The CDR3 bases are TGTGCCAGCAGCCAAGGACGGCTCACCGGGGAGCTGTTTTTT.

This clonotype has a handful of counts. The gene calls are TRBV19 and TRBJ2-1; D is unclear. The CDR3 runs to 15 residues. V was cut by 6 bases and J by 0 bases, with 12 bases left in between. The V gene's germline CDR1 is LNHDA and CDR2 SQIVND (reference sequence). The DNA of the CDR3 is TGTGCCAGTAGCCCCTTTATGAGCTCCTACAATGAGCAGTTCTTC. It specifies CASSPFMSSYNEQFF.

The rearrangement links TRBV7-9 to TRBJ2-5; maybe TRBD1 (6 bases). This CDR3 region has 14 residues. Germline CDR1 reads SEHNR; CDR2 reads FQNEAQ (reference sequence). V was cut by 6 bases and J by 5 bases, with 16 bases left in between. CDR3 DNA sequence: TGTGCCAGCAGACCGGGATCAGACAGGGAGACCCAGTACTTC. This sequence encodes CASRPGSDRETQYF.

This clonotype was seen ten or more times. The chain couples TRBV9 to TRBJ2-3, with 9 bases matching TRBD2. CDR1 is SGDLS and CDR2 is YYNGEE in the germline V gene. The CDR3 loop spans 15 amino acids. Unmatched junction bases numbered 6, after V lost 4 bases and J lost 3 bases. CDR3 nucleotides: TGTGCCAGCAGCTTTTACGGACTAGCGACAGATACGCAGTATTTT. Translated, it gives CASSFYGLATDTQYF.

CDR3 amino acids: CASSYVLAGEQYF. The CDR3 bases are TGTGCCAGCAGTTACGTACTAGCGGGGGAGCAGTACTTC. The V and J genes are TRBV28 and TRBJ2-7; 10 bases map to TRBD2. With V trimmed by 4 bases and J by 7 bases, 4 bases remained unmatched. CDR1 is MDHEN, CDR2 SYDVKM, per germline. CDR3 length equals 13 residues.

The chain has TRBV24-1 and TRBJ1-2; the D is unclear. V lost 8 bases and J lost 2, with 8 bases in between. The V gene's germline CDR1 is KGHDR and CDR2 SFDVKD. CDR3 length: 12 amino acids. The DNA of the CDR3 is TGTGCCACCAAACATCCCAACTATGGCTACACCTTC. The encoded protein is CATKHPNYGYTF.

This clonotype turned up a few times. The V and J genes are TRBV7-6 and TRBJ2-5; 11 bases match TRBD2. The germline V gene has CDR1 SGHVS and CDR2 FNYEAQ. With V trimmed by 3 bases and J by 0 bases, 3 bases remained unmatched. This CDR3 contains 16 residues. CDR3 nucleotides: TGTGCCAGCAGCTTTAGCGGGGGGGTAAACCAAGAGACCCAGTACTTC. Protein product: CASSFSGGVNQETQYF.

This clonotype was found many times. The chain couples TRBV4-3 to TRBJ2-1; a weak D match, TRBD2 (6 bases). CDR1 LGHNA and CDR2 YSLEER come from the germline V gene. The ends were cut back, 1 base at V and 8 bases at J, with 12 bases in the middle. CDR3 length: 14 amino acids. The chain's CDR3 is CASSQVGGRDEQFF. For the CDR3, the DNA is TGCGCCAGCAGCCAAGTGGGGGGACGGGATGAGCAGTTCTTC.

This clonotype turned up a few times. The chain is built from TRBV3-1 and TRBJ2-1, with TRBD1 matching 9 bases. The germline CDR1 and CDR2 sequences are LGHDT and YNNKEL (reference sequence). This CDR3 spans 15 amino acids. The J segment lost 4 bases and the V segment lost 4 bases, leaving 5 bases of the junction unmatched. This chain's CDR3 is CASSRDRVAYNEQFF. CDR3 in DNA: TGTGCCAGCAGCCGGGACAGGGTAGCTTACAATGAGCAGTTCTTC.

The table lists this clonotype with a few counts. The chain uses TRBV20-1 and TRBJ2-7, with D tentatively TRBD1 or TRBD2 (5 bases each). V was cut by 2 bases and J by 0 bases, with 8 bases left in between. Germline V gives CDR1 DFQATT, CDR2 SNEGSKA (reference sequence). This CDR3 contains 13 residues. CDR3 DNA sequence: TGCAGTGCTAGAAGGGACGCCTCCTACGAGCAGTACGTC. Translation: CSARRDASYEQYV.

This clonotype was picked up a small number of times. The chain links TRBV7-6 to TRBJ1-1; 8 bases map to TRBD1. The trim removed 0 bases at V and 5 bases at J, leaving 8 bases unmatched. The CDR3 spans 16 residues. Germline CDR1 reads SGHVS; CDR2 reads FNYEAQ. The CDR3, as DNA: TGTGCCAGCAGCTTAGCAGACAGGGGAGATTTTACTGAAGCTTTCTTT. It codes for CASSLADRGDFTEAFF.

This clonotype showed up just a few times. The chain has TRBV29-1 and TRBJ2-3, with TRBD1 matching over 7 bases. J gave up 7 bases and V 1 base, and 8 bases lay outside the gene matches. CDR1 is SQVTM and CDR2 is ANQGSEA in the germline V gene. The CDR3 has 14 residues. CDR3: CSVEGDRWTYTQYF. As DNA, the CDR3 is TGCAGCGTTGAAGGGGACAGATGGACGTATACGCAGTATTTT.

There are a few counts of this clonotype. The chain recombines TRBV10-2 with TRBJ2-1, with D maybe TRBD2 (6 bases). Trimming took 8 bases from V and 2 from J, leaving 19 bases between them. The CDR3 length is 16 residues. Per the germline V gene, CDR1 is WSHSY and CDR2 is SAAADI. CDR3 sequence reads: CASRPPFSGPYNEQFF. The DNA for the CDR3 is TGCGCCAGCCGCCCCCCCTTCAGCGGGCCCTACAATGAGCAGTTCTTC.

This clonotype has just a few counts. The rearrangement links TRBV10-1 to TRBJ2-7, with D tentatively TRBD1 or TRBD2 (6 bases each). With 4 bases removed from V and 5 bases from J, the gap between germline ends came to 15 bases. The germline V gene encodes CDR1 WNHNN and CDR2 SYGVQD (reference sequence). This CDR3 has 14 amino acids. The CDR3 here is CASSANTGRNEQYF. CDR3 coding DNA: TGCGCCAGCAGTGCCAACACAGGGAGGAACGAGCAGTACTTC.

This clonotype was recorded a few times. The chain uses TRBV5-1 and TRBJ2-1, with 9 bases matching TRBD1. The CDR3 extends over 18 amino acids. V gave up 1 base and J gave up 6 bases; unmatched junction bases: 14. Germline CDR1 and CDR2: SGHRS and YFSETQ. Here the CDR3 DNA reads TGCGCCAGCAGCTTGCTCTCCGACGGACAGGGGAGAGGCAATGAGCAGTTCTTC. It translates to CASSLLSDGQGRGNEQFF.

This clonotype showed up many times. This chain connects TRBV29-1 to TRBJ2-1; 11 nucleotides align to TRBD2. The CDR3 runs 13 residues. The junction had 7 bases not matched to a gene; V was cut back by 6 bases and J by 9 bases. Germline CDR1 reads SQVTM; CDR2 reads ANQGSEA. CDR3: CSVRTSGGFEQFF. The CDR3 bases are TGCAGCGTCCGCACTAGCGGGGGATTTGAGCAGTTCTTC.

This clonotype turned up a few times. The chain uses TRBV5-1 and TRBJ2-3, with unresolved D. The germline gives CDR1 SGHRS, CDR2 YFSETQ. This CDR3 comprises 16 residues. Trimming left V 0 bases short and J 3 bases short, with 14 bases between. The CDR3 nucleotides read TGCGCCAGCAGCTTGGCCGTGGATGAGTTTACAGATACGCAGTATTTT. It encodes CASSLAVDEFTDTQYF.

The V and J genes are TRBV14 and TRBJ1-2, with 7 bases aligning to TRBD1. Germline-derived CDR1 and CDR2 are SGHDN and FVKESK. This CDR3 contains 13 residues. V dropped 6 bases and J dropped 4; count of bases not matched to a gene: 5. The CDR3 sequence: CASRDRDSYGYTF. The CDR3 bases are TGTGCCAGCAGAGACCGGGACAGCTATGGCTACACCTTC.

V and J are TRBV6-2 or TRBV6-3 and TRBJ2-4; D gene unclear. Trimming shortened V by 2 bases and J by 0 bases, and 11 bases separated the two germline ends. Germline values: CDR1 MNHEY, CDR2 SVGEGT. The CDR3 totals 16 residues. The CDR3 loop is CASSYGSPLAKNIQYF. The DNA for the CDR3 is TGTGCCAGCAGTTACGGCTCCCCTCTAGCCAAAAACATTCAGTACTTC.

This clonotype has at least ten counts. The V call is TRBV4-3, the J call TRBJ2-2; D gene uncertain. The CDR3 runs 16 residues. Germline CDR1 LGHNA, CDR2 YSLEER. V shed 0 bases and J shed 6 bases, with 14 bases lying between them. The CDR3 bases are TGCGCCAGCAGCCAAGAAGGCGTCGGTGGGGCCGGGGAGCTGTTTTTT. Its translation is CASSQEGVGGAGELFF.

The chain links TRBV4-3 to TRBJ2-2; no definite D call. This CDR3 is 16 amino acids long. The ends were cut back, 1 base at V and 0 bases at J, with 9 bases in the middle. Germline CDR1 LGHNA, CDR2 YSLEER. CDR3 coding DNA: TGCGCCAGCAGCCAAGGATATATTTCGAACACCGGGGAGCTGTTTTTT. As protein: CASSQGYISNTGELFF.